This TCR beta chain was captured by sequencing in a study of blood T cell repertoires in COVID-19 (dated by TCRdb to 2018 to 2020). For context, the study as a whole: Samples covering the acute and convalescent phases of COVID-19 were provided by collaborators in the United States, Italy and Spain. HLA class I and class II types, where available, came from metadata supplied by the sample provider rather than from assay-based typing. Deeply sampled blood TCRbeta repertoires from subjects exposed to, actively infected with, or recovered from COVID-19 were included in the dataset. A de-identified subject ID, COVID-19 status, age in years and sex were almost always included in the sample metadata. The repertoires were released in a freely available public database meant as a resource for research on the immune response to SARS-CoV-2. The prospective study material was composed of cDNA or gDNA derived from T cells, B-cell-depleted T cells, or PBMCs. Samples were obtained from the ongoing ImmuneRACE study (first 160 participants) and from 1,254 subjects provided by 6 global collaborators.

A remark on this clone: What this receptor recognizes is not known. No clone much larger than this one lies a single base away; base qualities are absent.

Whole blood was collected in K2EDTA tubes by collaborating institutions according to the institutions' own protocols. For TCRbeta analysis, collaborators shipped samples in one of three forms: frozen whole blood, isolated PBMCs, or DNA extracted from either of those sample types. V is reduced by 3 bases and J by 2 bases, leaving a spacing of 10 bases between them. The germline V gene (reference sequence) provides CDR1 MNHEY and CDR2 SMNVEV. The CDR3 has 14 amino acids, counting the end cysteine and phenylalanine. The entry retains the CDR3 DNA only, 42 bases that are in frame from base 1. The immunoSEQ Assay, a bias-controlled multiplex PCR, was used to amplify TCRbeta CDR3 regions from genomic DNA. For the original study's pipeline: The number of nucleated cells in each sample was estimated from the amplification of reference gene primers within the assay. To quantify the absolute abundance of each unique TCRbeta CDR3 rearrangement, sequence reads were collapsed and filtered. For each sample, productive Simpson clonality was calculated as the square root of Simpson's diversity index across productive rearrangements. TCRdb stores this immuneACCESS table with in-frame sequences only. Part of the clones is absent; in the studies checked, under half of the shortfall reflects unresolved V genes, and no reason is known for the rest. The V and J calls and the clone size are those of that table, but D and trimming were determined from the DNA. A total of approximately 220,000 clones appear in this sample, about 83% of them only once. The top ten clones comprise more than 8% of the sample.

What the research found in general, with its limitations: The quantity of clinical and demographic metadata differed by source and by participant and was supplied without curation.

The specimen was peripheral blood. The source of this sequence is a woman aged 50 to 65 with acute or convalescent COVID-19. Recombination linked TRBV27 to TRBJ1-1; matching of 6 bases hints at TRBD1 as the D gene. The CDR3 is CASSFGGANTEAFF. In nucleotide form, the sequence is TGTGCCAGCAGTTTTGGGGGGGCCAACACTGAAGCTTTCTTT.